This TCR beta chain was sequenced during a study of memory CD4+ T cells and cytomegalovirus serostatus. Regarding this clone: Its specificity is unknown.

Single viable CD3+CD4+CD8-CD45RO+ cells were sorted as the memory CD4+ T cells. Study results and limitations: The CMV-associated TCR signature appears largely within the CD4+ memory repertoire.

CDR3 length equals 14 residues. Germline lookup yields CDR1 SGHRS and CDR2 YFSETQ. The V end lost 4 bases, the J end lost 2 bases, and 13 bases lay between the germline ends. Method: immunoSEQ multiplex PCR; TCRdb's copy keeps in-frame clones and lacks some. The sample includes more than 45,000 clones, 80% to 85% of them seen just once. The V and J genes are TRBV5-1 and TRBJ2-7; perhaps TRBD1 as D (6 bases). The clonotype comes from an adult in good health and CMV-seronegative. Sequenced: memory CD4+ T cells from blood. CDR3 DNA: TGCGCCAGCAGCCTGGGGGACACCGCCTACGAGCAGTACTTC. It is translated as CASSLGDTAYEQYF.